A selection of T cell receptor beta chains follows, all from one sample in a study of siplizumab effects on memory and regulatory T cells. Here immunoSEQ multiplex PCR was the method, and the copy in TCRdb shows in-frame clones only, minus some. Seen here are 87,000 or so clones, approximately 90% observed once, and the top ten hold around 14%. The sample consisted of CD4+ T cells sorted from blood. Receptor source: a human donor in good health. The CDR3 runs from the conserved cysteine through the conserved F or W. Each record gives: clone size, V gene, J gene, D gene, CDR3 DNA, CDR3 protein. D genes are given only for firm matches. Clone size is stated in some rows and not others, as once, few, many or a class when expanded.

-	TRBV5-4	TRBJ2-5	TRBD1	TGTGCCAGCAGCTTATTTCAGGGGGTGGGAGAGACCCAGTACTTC	CASSLFQGVGETQYF
-	TRBV7-8	TRBJ2-3	TRBD2	TGTGCCAGCATCAAACTAGCGGGAGGAATTACGCAGTATTTT	CASIKLAGGITQYF
-	TRBV28	TRBJ1-5	TRBD1	TGTGCCAGCAGTCTTGACAGGGGATATAATCAGCCCCAGCATTTT	CASSLDRGYNQPQHF
-	TRBV20-1	TRBJ2-5	-	TGCAGTGCTAGAGATCTGGAGACCCAGTACTTC	CSARDLETQYF
once	TRBV10-3	TRBJ2-1	TRBD2	TGTGCCATCAGTCCAGGACTAGCGGGCAACAATGAGCAGTTCTTC	CAISPGLAGNNEQFF
once	TRBV10-3	TRBJ2-7	-	TGTGCCATCCTGGCGGGGAGCCATCCCTACGAGCAGTACTTC	CAILAGSHPYEQYF
-	TRBV6-5	TRBJ2-4	-	TGTGCCAGCAGTGCACTGGGAGGAACCAAAAACATTCAGTACTTC	CASSALGGTKNIQYF
once	TRBV19	TRBJ1-4	-	TGTGCCAGTAGTATAGGGGTCGGGGTTGGGGAAAAACTGTTTTTT	CASSIGVGVGEKLFF
-	TRBV5-1	TRBJ2-1	TRBD2	TGCGCCAGCGGTACTAGCGGGCAGGTGCTTAGCTCCTACAATGAGCAGTTCTTC	CASGTSGQVLSSYNEQFF
-	TRBV5-1	TRBJ1-5	TRBD1	TGCGCCAGCAGCATACCAGGGACAGAAAATCAGCCCCAGCATTTT	CASSIPGTENQPQHF
-	TRBV19	TRBJ2-3	TRBD2	TGTGCCAGTAGTATAGGAGGCGGGAGGGCCTATTATACGCAGTATTTT	CASSIGGGRAYYTQYF
-	TRBV7-2	TRBJ1-2	-	TGTGCCAGCAGCTTGGGCGGGGGAACCTATGGCTACACCTTC	CASSLGGGTYGYTF
-	TRBV7-6	TRBJ1-5	-	TGTGCCAGCAGCCCCGAGGGGTCAGGCAATCAGCCCCAGCATTTT	CASSPEGSGNQPQHF
-	TRBV14	TRBJ2-7	-	TGTGCCAGCAGCCAAATCTCGGGAACACCGGGTAATTTC	CASSQISGTPGNF
-	TRBV4-1	TRBJ2-1	TRBD2	TGCGCCAGCAGCCAAGGGTACGGGAGGGCCTATAATGAGCAGTTCTTC	CASSQGYGRAYNEQFF
-	TRBV19	TRBJ2-1	TRBD2	TGTGCCAGTAGTATCCGACCGGGACTAGCCGACAATGAGCAGTTCTTC	CASSIRPGLADNEQFF
-	TRBV28	TRBJ2-7	-	TGTGCCAGCAGATCTCCCGCAACTACAGGTGTCGAGCAGTACTTC	CASRSPATTGVEQYF
once	TRBV28	TRBJ1-2	-	TGTGCCAGCAGTCACCATCAGGGTGGCTATGGCTACACCTTC	CASSHHQGGYGYTF